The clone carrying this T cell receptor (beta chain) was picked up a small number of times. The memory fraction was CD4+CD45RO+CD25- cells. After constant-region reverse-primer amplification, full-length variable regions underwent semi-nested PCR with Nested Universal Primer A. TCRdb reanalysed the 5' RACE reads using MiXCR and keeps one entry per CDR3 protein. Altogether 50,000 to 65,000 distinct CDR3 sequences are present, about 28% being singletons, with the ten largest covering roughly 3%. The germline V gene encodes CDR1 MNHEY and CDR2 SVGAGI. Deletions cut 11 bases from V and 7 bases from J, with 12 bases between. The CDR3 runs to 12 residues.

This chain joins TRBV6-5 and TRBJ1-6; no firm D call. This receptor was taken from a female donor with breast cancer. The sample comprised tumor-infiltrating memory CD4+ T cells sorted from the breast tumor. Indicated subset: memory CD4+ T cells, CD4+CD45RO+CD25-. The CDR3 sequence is CASGPDNSPLHF. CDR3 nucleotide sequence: TGTGCCTCCGGCCCGGACAATTCACCCCTCCACTTT.